These 3 T cell receptor beta chains were sequenced from one sample in a study of control samples from healthy donors and cancer patients. The repertoire was sequenced with immunoSEQ multiplex PCR; TCRdb's copy has only in-frame clones and lacks some. Of 90,000 to 100,000 clones in the sample, 70% to 85% were seen once. The specimen was PBMCs. Receptors were obtained from a man in his 70s with lung cancer.

V usage is TRBV28 and J usage is TRBJ1-6; 8 bases agree with TRBD1. V dropped 5 bases and J dropped 7; count of bases not matched to a gene: 4. The CDR3 has 14 residues. Germline V gene sequence: CDR1 MDHEN, CDR2 SYDVKM. This CDR3 is CASSLDRANSPLHF. The CDR3 bases are TGTGCCAGCAGTCTGGACAGGGCCAATTCACCCCTCCACTTT.

The gene calls are TRBV18 and TRBJ1-1; unclear D gene. The CDR3 runs to 14 residues. Germline V gene lookup returns CDR1 KGHSH and CDR2 LQKENI. V lost 5 bases, J lost 8 bases, and 18 bases lay in between. CDR3: CASSSAEGRLEAFF. CDR3 sequence (DNA): TGTGCCAGCTCATCCGCGGAGGGCCGTCTCGAAGCTTTCTTT.

V usage is TRBV19 and J usage is TRBJ1-1, with 7 positions matching TRBD1. The CDR3 totals 15 residues. The junction had 3 bases not matched to a gene; V was cut back by 1 base and J by 1 base. Germline V lookup: CDR1 LNHDA, CDR2 SQIVND (reference sequence). The CDR3 sequence: CASSIGYRGNTEAFF. In DNA form, the CDR3 reads TGTGCCAGTAGTATAGGCTACAGGGGGAACACTGAAGCTTTCTTT.